The source of this T cell receptor (beta chain) is a study of blood T cell repertoires in COVID-19. Study in general: From the United States, Italy and Spain came samples of acute and convalescent COVID-19.

V gave up 4 bases and J gave up 1 base, with 10 bases separating them. Germline CDR1 GTSNPN, CDR2 SVGIG (reference sequence). This CDR3 has 13 residues. Authors' processing steps: Counts of nucleated cells, estimated from reference gene primer amplification, were obtained. Sequenced by immunoSEQ multiplex PCR; TCRdb stores in-frame clones only, minus some. V, J and clone size are those of that table, while D and trimming were read from the DNA. The table includes roughly 90,000 clones, under 85% detected once. This sequence originates from a human donor in a cohort sampled during active COVID-19. What was sequenced was peripheral blood. The gene calls are TRBV30 and TRBJ1-1; tentative D call: TRBD1 (5 bases). The CDR3 spells CAWMRQTNTEAFF. CDR3 in DNA: TGTGCCTGGATGAGACAGACGAACACTGAAGCTTTCTTT.